The rows below give T cell receptor beta chains drawn from one sample of a study of blood T cell repertoires in COVID-19. The protocol was immunoSEQ multiplex PCR, while the TCRdb copy is restricted to in-frame clones and leaves out a portion. Here the sample spans some 97,000 clones, roughly nine tenths being singletons. Input material: peripheral blood. These TCRs come from a man aged 50 to 60 with active COVID-19. Both conserved end residues are part of each CDR3. A D gene is named only where the DNA matches it firmly. The listing skips clone size in some rows; elsewhere it reads once, few, many or a size class.

TRBD1,-,TRBJ2-4,TRBV19,TGTGCCAGTAGCCCGGGACAGGCAAACATTCAGTACTTC,CASSPGQANIQYF
TRBD1,-,TRBJ1-4,TRBV9,TGTGCCAGCAGCGTCGGGACAGTTAATGAAAAACTGTTTTTT,CASSVGTVNEKLFF
-,-,TRBJ2-2,TRBV9,TGTGCCAGCAGCGTCGCCGGCCCTAGCACCGGGGAGCTGTTTTTT,CASSVAGPSTGELFF
-,once,TRBJ2-3,TRBV2,TGTGCCAGCAGTGAAGGGCCCGGCGGTACGCAGTATTTT,CASSEGPGGTQYF
TRBD2,-,TRBJ2-5,TRBV3-1/TRBV3-2,TGTGCCAGCAGCCCGACTAGCGGGGGGGGACAAGAGACCCAGTACTTC,CASSPTSGGGQETQYF
-,-,TRBJ1-1,TRBV30,TGTGCCTGGAGTCGGGGGTGGGCCGATCCTGAAGCTTTCTTT,CAWSRGWADPEAFF
TRBD1,few,TRBJ1-2,TRBV11-2,TGTGCCAGCAGCCTAGACAGGGTTAGTCGCTACACCTTC,CASSLDRVSRYTF
TRBD1,-,TRBJ1-3,TRBV2,TGTGCCAGCAGTGAAGACCCCGGGACAGGGATCGCTGGAAACACCATATATTTT,CASSEDPGTGIAGNTIYF
TRBD2,-,TRBJ2-2,TRBV7-9,TGTGCCAGCAGCTTAGGAGCGGGAGTTTCCGGGGAGCTGTTTTTT,CASSLGAGVSGELFF
TRBD1,few,TRBJ1-1,TRBV19,TGTGCCAGTGGGGGACAGGGGATGAACACTGAAGCTTTCTTT,CASGGQGMNTEAFF
TRBD1,-,TRBJ1-5,TRBV29-1,TGCAGCGTGTTGGAGGGACAGAATCAGCCCCAGCATTTT,CSVLEGQNQPQHF
-,-,TRBJ1-4,TRBV29-1,TGCAGCGTTTACCAGGGAAAACTGTTTTTT,CSVYQGKLFF
TRBD2,once,TRBJ2-3,TRBV6-6,TGTGCCAGCAGAACTAGCGGGGGCACAGATACGCAGTATTTT,CASRTSGGTDTQYF
-,-,TRBJ2-7,TRBV7-2,TGTGCCAGCAGCTTAAATTGGGGGCACGAGCAGTACTTC,CASSLNWGHEQYF
-,-,TRBJ2-3,TRBV27,TGTGCCAGCAGCCCTTTGGGGCGCACAGATACGCAGTATTTT,CASSPLGRTDTQYF
-,-,TRBJ2-7,TRBV18,TGTGCCAGCTCCCTTGGGGGGTCCTACGAGCAGTACTTC,CASSLGGSYEQYF
TRBD1,-,TRBJ2-5,TRBV3-1/TRBV3-2,TGTGCCAGCAGCCCAGCAGGGGGCACGGAGACCCAGTACTTC,CASSPAGGTETQYF
-,-,TRBJ1-2,TRBV5-1,TGCGCCAGCAGCTTGGTGGAGATGGATGGCTACACCTTC,CASSLVEMDGYTF
-,-,TRBJ1-1,TRBV2,TGTGCCAGCACCCCCAGGGCTGAAGCTTTCTTT,CASTPRAEAFF
-,-,TRBJ1-6,TRBV27,TGTGCCAGCAGTTTACTCCAGGGAGGCAATTCACCCCTCCACTTT,CASSLLQGGNSPLHF
-,-,TRBJ1-4,TRBV9,TGTGCCAGCAGCCCCTGGGGGGCAACTAATGAAAAACTGTTTTTT,CASSPWGATNEKLFF
-,-,TRBJ1-1,TRBV3-1/TRBV3-2,TGTGCCAGCAGCCGGCAGGGCAGGCTGAACACTGAAGCTTTCTTT,CASSRQGRLNTEAFF
-,-,TRBJ2-3,TRBV5-6,TGTGCCAGCAGGATTTATCATACAGGATCTAGCACAGATACGCAGTATTTT,CASRIYHTGSSTDTQYF
TRBD2,-,TRBJ2-3,TRBV11-2,TGTGCCAGCAGCGACCATCGGACTAGCGCCACAGATACGCAGTATTTT,CASSDHRTSATDTQYF
TRBD2,-,TRBJ2-1,TRBV25-1,TGTGCCAGCAGTGATACTAGCGGTAGCTCCTACAATGAGCAGTTCTTC,CASSDTSGSSYNEQFF
-,-,TRBJ1-1,TRBV5-5,TGTGCCAGCAGCTTGTGGGTGGGGGGATCTCAACAGACGAACACTGAAGCTTTCTTT,CASSLWVGGSQQTNTEAFF
TRBD2,once,TRBJ2-5,TRBV6-5,TGTGCCAGCAGTTACTCTGCGGGAGCGTTAGAGACCCAGTACTTC,CASSYSAGALETQYF
TRBD2,-,TRBJ2-5,TRBV6-2/TRBV6-3,TGTGCCAGCAGTTACGCTAGCGGGAGACCCCAAGAGACCCAGTACTTC,CASSYASGRPQETQYF
TRBD1,few,TRBJ2-5,TRBV5-4,TGTGCCAGCAGCACCGGGACAGGGATCGGTATACAGACCCAGTACTTC,CASSTGTGIGIQTQYF
TRBD2,-,TRBJ2-1,TRBV27,TGTGCCAGCAGCCTAATAGCGGGTGAGCAGTTCTTC,CASSLIAGEQFF
-,-,TRBJ1-3,TRBV10-1,TGCGCCAGCAGTGCGGGGGGCATTGGAAACACCATATATTTT,CASSAGGIGNTIYF